One sample yielded the 27 T cell receptor beta chains listed below, sequenced in a study of blood T cell repertoires in COVID-19. Assay used: immunoSEQ multiplex PCR; TCRdb lists only in-frame clones, some missing. The sample has 55,000 to 85,000 clones; roughly 78% are singletons. Material: peripheral blood. These receptors were obtained from a man aged 60 to 69 with active or convalescent COVID-19.

The V call is TRBV7-2, the J call TRBJ1-5; no clear D. The CDR3 length is 15 residues. The V gene's germline CDR1 is SGHTA and CDR2 FQGNSA. Trimming pared 1 base from V and 1 base from J, leaving 8 bases between. CDR3 region: CASSLEPGSNQPQHF. The DNA for the CDR3 is TGTGCCAGCAGCTTAGAACCGGGGAGCAATCAGCCCCAGCATTTT.

The rearrangement joins TRBV14 to TRBJ1-4, with TRBD1 matching 9 bases. CDR1 and CDR2 from the germline V gene are SGHDN and FVKESK. V lost 4 bases to trimming and J lost 6 bases; unmatched junction nucleotides: 3. CDR3 length equals 14 residues. CDR3 residues: CASSPRDRDEKLFF. CDR3 DNA sequence: TGTGCCAGCAGCCCCCGGGACAGGGATGAAAAACTGTTTTTT.

The V call is TRBV2, the J call TRBJ2-7, with a tentative D call TRBD1 (5 bases). From germline, CDR1 is SNHLY and CDR2 FYNNEI. The CDR3 sequence is 14 residues long. V shed 7 bases and J shed 0 bases, with 13 bases lying between them. In DNA form, the CDR3 reads TGTGCCAGCACTCTTCAGGGAAGCTCCTACGAGCAGTACTTC. Its protein is CASTLQGSSYEQYF.

Comments on this clone: An end of the junction differs from the germline gene, which may be a read error. CDR3 nucleotides: TGTGCCAGCAGTCACTCGAATAAGCGAGACAATGAGCAGTTCTTC. Translated, it gives CASSHSNKRDNEQFF. The chain carries TRBV6-6 and TRBJ2-1; D unclear. This CDR3 is built from 15 residues. Germline CDR1 MNHNY, CDR2 SVGAGI (reference sequence).

Remarks on this clone: One junction end does not reproduce the germline sequence, and a read error may be involved. The gene calls are TRBV20-1 and TRBJ2-5; D perhaps matches TRBD2 (5 bases). The CDR3 is 11 residues long. Germline loops: CDR1 DFQATT, CDR2 SNEGSKA (reference sequence). The CDR3 bases are TGCAGTGCTAGATTCCGGGAACTTGACAACTTC. This sequence encodes CSARFRELDNF.

The chain carries TRBV3-1 (or the pseudogene TRBV3-2) and TRBJ2-1; TRBD2 aligns across 7 bases. CDR1 is LGHDT, CDR2 YNNKEL, per germline (reference sequence). CDR3 size: 14 residues. J gave up 8 bases and V 4 bases, and 8 bases lay outside the gene matches. The CDR3 bases are TGTGCCAGCAGCCGGGCCGGGGGGAGAGATGAGCAGTTCTTC. Protein product: CASSRAGGRDEQFF.

V and J are TRBV18 and TRBJ2-2; D gene unclear. The CDR3 is 14 residues long. Germline values: CDR1 KGHSH, CDR2 LQKENI. The ends were cut back, 4 bases at V and 1 base at J, with 7 bases in the middle. Here the CDR3 DNA reads TGTGCCAGCTCACGTACACAGAACACCGGGGAGCTGTTTTTT. Its protein is CASSRTQNTGELFF.

This clone showed up just a few times. The rearrangement links TRBV3-1 (or the pseudogene TRBV3-2) to TRBJ2-5; no clear D. The germline V gene encodes CDR1 LGHDT and CDR2 YNNKEL (reference sequence). Trimming stripped 0 bases from V and 4 bases from J, with 6 bases between. CDR3 length equals 13 residues. The CDR3 reads CASSQDSGETQYF. CDR3 DNA: TGTGCCAGCAGCCAAGATTCCGGAGAGACCCAGTACTTC.

The J gene is TRBJ2-7, the V gene TRBV18; 11 bases align to TRBD1. CDR3 length equals 15 residues. With 2 bases clipped from V and 7 bases from J, the junction kept 7 bases outside the gene matches. Germline loops: CDR1 KGHSH, CDR2 LQKENI. The CDR3 DNA sequence: TGTGCCAGCTCACCATCGGGACAGGGGGAAGGGGAGCAGTACTTC. Translated, it gives CASSPSGQGEGEQYF.

For the CDR3, the DNA is TGTGCCAGCAGCTTGACAGGCGGCACTGAAGCTTTCTTT. Residues: CASSLTGGTEAFF. V and J are TRBV7-9 and TRBJ1-1, with D possibly being TRBD1 (6 bases). This CDR3 comprises 13 residues. The V gene lost 3 bases and the J gene lost 4 bases, with 9 bases spanning the gap. Germline CDR1 SEHNR, CDR2 FQNEAQ (reference sequence).

The CDR3 DNA is TGTGCCAGCTCACCAGAATCTAGCGCCCTCTCCTACGAGCAGTACTTC. Translation: CASSPESSALSYEQYF. V usage is TRBV18 and J usage is TRBJ2-7; a possible D gene is TRBD2 (6 bases). The CDR3 extends over 16 amino acids. Trimming stripped 2 bases from V and 0 bases from J, with 14 bases between. CDR1 KGHSH and CDR2 LQKENI come from the germline V gene. Full variable domain (rest looked up from reference TRBV18 and TRBJ2-7): NAGVMQNPRHLVRRRGQEARLRCSPMKGHSHVYWYRQLPEEGLKFMVYLQKENIIDESGMPKERFSAEFPKEGPSILRIQQVVRGDSAAYFCASSPESSALSYEQYFGPGTRLTVT.

The chain employs TRBV6-5 and TRBJ1-2; possibly TRBD1 for D (6 bases). The CDR3 totals 13 residues. CDR1 is MNHEY, CDR2 SVGAGI, per germline. Between the trimmed V and J ends, which lost 10 bases and 2 bases, there was a span of 14 bases. The CDR3 coding sequence is TGTGCCACTCGAGGGACAACGAACTATGGCTACACCTTC. Translation gives CATRGTTNYGYTF.

The chain is built from TRBV9 and TRBJ2-3; TRBD1 agrees at 10 bases. The CDR3 extends over 14 amino acids. From germline, CDR1 is SGDLS and CDR2 YYNGEE. V lost 3 bases, J lost 3 bases, and 1 base stayed unmatched. Here the CDR3 reads CASSAGQGTDTQYF. The DNA for the CDR3 is TGTGCCAGCAGCGCGGGACAGGGGACAGATACGCAGTATTTT.

The J gene is TRBJ1-3, the V gene TRBV7-2; possible D gene TRBD1, 6 bases. V was cut by 0 bases and J by 1 base, with 7 bases left in between. Germline V gene lookup returns CDR1 SGHTA and CDR2 FQGNSA. The CDR3 consists of 15 residues. In nucleotides, the CDR3 is TGTGCCAGCAGCTTAGCTACAGGGTCTGGAAACACCATATATTTT. Residues: CASSLATGSGNTIYF.

The chain carries TRBV7-3 and TRBJ1-5; D is undetermined. Between the trimmed V and J ends, which lost 5 bases and 5 bases, there was a span of 4 bases. The CDR3 has 11 residues. CDR1 SGHTA and CDR2 FQGTGA come from the germline V gene. The chain's CDR3 is CASSPDQPQHF. Here the CDR3 DNA reads TGTGCCAGCAGCCCAGATCAGCCCCAGCATTTT. Filled out from reference TRBV7-3 and TRBJ1-5, the complete variable domain reads GAGVSQTPSNKVTEKGKYVELRCDPISGHTALYWYRQSLGQGPEFLIYFQGTGAADDSGLPNDRFFAVRPEGSVSTLKIQRTERGDSAVYLCASSPDQPQHFGDGTRLSIL.

This chain uses TRBV9 with TRBJ1-3; D gene unclear. The germline V gene has CDR1 SGDLS and CDR2 YYNGEE. Between the trimmed V and J ends, which lost 1 base and 4 bases, there was a span of 9 bases. This CDR3 has 14 amino acids. Written as DNA, the CDR3 is TGTGCCAGCAGCGTACACAGAGGGGGAAACACCATATATTTT. As protein: CASSVHRGGNTIYF.

The V and J genes are TRBV9 and TRBJ1-1; 9 bases line up with TRBD1. There are 14 residues in the CDR3. The V segment lost 0 bases and the J segment 7 bases; nucleotides outside the gene matches: 4. CDR1 and CDR2 from the germline V gene are SGDLS and YYNGEE. In DNA, the CDR3 is TGTGCCAGCAGCGTAGGGGACAGGGCACTTGAAGCTTTCTTT. This sequence encodes CASSVGDRALEAFF.

This chain links TRBV9 with TRBJ2-2, with 9 nucleotides matching TRBD2. Germline CDR1 is SGDLS and CDR2 is YYNGEE. V lost 0 bases and J lost 2; bases outside the gene matches: 5. This CDR3 spans 17 amino acids. The CDR3 sequence: CASSVGSGGTNTGELFF. The DNA of the CDR3 is TGTGCCAGCAGCGTAGGAAGCGGGGGGACAAACACCGGGGAGCTGTTTTTT.

The rearrangement links TRBV5-1 to TRBJ2-2; a weak D match, TRBD1 (6 bases). CDR3 length equals 14 residues. Germline loops: CDR1 SGHRS, CDR2 YFSETQ. The V end was cut by 0 bases, the J end by 6 bases, with 9 bases between. As DNA, the CDR3 is TGCGCCAGCAGCTTGGGAGCAGGGGCCGGGGAGCTGTTTTTT. Protein: CASSLGAGAGELFF.

This clone was detected once. V gene TRBV4-1 combines with J gene TRBJ2-6; possible D gene TRBD2, 6 bases. In germline, CDR1 is MGHRA, CDR2 YSYEKL. V was cut by 0 bases and J by 4 bases, with 22 bases left in between. This CDR3 region has 20 residues. Written as DNA, the CDR3 is TGCGCCAGCAGCCAAGATGGCTGGGGGGTTGGGACCCCCGGGGCCAACGTCCTGACTTTC. This encodes CASSQDGWGVGTPGANVLTF.

V usage is TRBV5-1 and J usage is TRBJ2-5; TRBD1 matches at 9 bases. The junction had 9 bases not matched to a gene; V was cut back by 1 base and J by 5 bases. The germline CDR1 and CDR2 sequences are SGHRS and YFSETQ. This CDR3 spans 16 amino acids. The CDR3 reads CASSLTGTGPTETQYF. The CDR3 DNA reads TGCGCCAGCAGCTTGACCGGGACAGGGCCGACGGAGACCCAGTACTTC.

The rearrangement uses TRBV30 and TRBJ2-3, with TRBD1 matching over 9 bases. Trimming took 2 bases from V and 6 from J; bases not matched to a gene: 18. The CDR3 length is 18 residues. Germline V gene sequence: CDR1 GTSNPN, CDR2 SVGIG (reference sequence). DNA of the CDR3: TGTGCCTGGAGTCCCCCCGCCGGGACAGGGTTTTTCTTGGATACGCAGTATTTT. Translating gives CAWSPPAGTGFFLDTQYF.

The V call is TRBV7-6, the J call TRBJ2-1; 12 bases match TRBD2. J gave up 8 bases and V 5 bases, and 19 bases lay outside the gene matches. Germline V lookup: CDR1 SGHVS, CDR2 FNYEAQ. CDR3 length: 19 amino acids. The CDR3 protein is CASSPTTGLAGTWGDEQFF. The CDR3 nucleotides read TGTGCCAGCAGCCCAACTACCGGACTAGCGGGGACGTGGGGGGATGAGCAGTTCTTC.

V usage is TRBV7-9 and J usage is TRBJ2-7; 8 positions agree with TRBD1. Per germline, CDR1 SEHNR and CDR2 FQNEAQ (reference sequence). Unmatched junction bases numbered 2, after V lost 4 bases and J lost 0 bases. This CDR3 comprises 14 residues. The CDR3 spells CASSSGTGSYEQYF. CDR3 nucleotide sequence: TGTGCCAGCAGCTCCGGGACAGGCTCCTACGAGCAGTACTTC.

The chain carries TRBV7-3 and TRBJ1-5; D may be TRBD1 (5 bases). Trimming stripped 1 base from V and 2 bases from J, with 27 bases between. This CDR3 is built from 21 residues. Germline CDR1 is SGHTA and CDR2 is FQGTGA. Here the CDR3 reads CASSLRPSMQTETQGNQPQHF. The CDR3 region has the DNA TGTGCCAGCAGCTTAAGGCCCAGTATGCAGACAGAGACTCAGGGCAATCAGCCCCAGCATTTT.

The rearrangement uses TRBV5-1 and TRBJ1-1; no firm D call. Germline CDR1 reads SGHRS; CDR2 reads YFSETQ. Trimming cost V 0 bases and J 0 bases, with 9 bases left between them. This CDR3 comprises 15 residues. CDR3 DNA: TGCGCCAGCAGCTTGGCCGGCGGGATGAACACTGAAGCTTTCTTT. Translated, it gives CASSLAGGMNTEAFF.

CDR3 residues: CATSRPSGGPYNEQFF. The DNA of the CDR3 is TGTGCCACCAGCAGACCGAGCGGGGGCCCCTACAATGAGCAGTTCTTC. The chain joins TRBV15 to TRBJ2-1, with TRBD2 identical over 8 bases. Trimming took 2 bases from V and 2 from J; bases not matched to a gene: 5. This CDR3 has 16 residues. The V gene's germline CDR1 is LNHNV and CDR2 YYDKDF (reference sequence).